What follows are 2 T cell receptor beta chains derived from one specimen sequenced in a study of human T cells and chemical hapten exposure. It was unfractionated whole blood from which total RNA was extracted. Each CDR3 protein is one row after TCRdb ran MiXCR on the 5' RACE reads. This table holds approximately 150,000 distinct CDR3 sequences, roughly 4.1% found once. These receptors came from a female donor in good health.

This clonotype was seen at least ten times. V and J are TRBV20-1 and TRBJ2-3; D remains unclear. There are 11 residues in the CDR3. Germline V gene sequence: CDR1 DFQATT, CDR2 SNEGSKA (reference sequence). The V end lost 4 bases, the J end lost 5 bases, and 7 bases lay between the germline ends. The CDR3 DNA reads TGCAGTGCTACTCATGGAGATACGCAGTATTTT. It specifies CSATHGDTQYF.

In this sample, this clonotype turned up many times. The chain carries TRBV7-8 and TRBJ1-1; 9 bases line up with TRBD1. The junction had 4 bases not matched to a gene; V was cut back by 5 bases and J by 0 bases. Germline CDR1 is SGHVS and CDR2 is FQNEAQ. CDR3 length equals 15 residues. The CDR3 spells CASSVQGAVNTEAFF. CDR3 DNA: TGTGCCAGCAGCGTACAGGGGGCAGTGAACACTGAAGCTTTCTTT.